This T cell receptor (beta chain) was sequenced during a study of identifying expanded T cells in peripheral blood. Findings and limits, study-wide: Differentially abundant clones: approximately 1.3 between replicates, 16.4 at 2 to 3 weeks, under 25 at four. Variance in clone template counts between approximately 2-week samples significantly increased with total template count across all healthy donors.

The method was immunoSEQ multiplex PCR; TCRdb's version includes in-frame clones alone and lacks a portion of them. The sample has some 100,000 clones; 80% to 90% are singletons. V was pared by 5 bases and J by 1 base, with 8 bases of the junction left unmatched. Germline assignment: CDR1 GTSNPN and CDR2 SVGIG (reference sequence). The CDR3 is 14 residues long. Collection occurred without any documented infections or immune events in donors. As for this clone: Its antigen is unknown.

Material for sequencing was blood. The TCR originated in a person aged 18 to 75 in good health. The chain uses TRBV30 and TRBJ2-7; 7 bases fit TRBD1. Written as DNA, the CDR3 is TGTGCCTGGGTAGACAGGGACGAATCCTACGAGCAGTACTTC. The encoded protein is CAWVDRDESYEQYF.